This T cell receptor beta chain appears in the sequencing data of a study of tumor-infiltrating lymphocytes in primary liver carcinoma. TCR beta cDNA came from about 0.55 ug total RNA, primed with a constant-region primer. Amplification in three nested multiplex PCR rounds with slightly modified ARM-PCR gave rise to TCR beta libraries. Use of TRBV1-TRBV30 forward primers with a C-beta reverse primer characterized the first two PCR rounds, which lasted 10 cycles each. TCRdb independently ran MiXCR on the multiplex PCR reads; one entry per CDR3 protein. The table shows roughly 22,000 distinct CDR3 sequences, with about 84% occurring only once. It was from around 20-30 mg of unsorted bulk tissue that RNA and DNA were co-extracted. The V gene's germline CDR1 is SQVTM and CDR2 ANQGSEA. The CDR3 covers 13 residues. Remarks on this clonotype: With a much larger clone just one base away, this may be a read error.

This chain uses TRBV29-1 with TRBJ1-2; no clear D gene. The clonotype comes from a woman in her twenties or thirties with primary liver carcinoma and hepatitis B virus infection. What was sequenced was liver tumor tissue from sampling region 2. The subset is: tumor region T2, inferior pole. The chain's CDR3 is CRALVNPAAGYTF. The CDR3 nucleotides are TGCAGGGCCCTAGTTAACCCGGCGGCGGGCTACACCTTC.